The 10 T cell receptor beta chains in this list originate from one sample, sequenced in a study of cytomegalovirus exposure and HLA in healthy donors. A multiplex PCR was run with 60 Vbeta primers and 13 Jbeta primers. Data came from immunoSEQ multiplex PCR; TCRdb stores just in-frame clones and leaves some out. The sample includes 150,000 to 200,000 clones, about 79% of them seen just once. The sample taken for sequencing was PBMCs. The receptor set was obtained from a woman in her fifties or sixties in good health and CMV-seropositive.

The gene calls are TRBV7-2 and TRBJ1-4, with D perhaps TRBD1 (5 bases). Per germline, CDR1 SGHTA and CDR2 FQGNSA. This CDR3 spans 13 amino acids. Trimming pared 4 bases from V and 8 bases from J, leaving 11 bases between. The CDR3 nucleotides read TGTGCCAGCAGCTATTCCGGGGGGGAAAAACTGTTTTTT. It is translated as CASSYSGGEKLFF. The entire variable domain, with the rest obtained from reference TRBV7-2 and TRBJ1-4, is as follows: GAGVSQSPSNKVTEKGKDVELRCDPISGHTALYWYRQSLGQGLEFLIYFQGNSAPDKSGLPSDRFSAERTGGSVSTLTIQRTQQEDSAVYLCASSYSGGEKLFFGSGTQLSVL.

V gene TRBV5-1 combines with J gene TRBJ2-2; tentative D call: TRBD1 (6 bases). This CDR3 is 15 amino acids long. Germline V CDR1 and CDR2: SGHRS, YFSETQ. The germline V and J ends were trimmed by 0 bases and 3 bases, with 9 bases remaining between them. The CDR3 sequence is CASSLVGADTGELFF. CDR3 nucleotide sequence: TGCGCCAGCAGCTTGGTGGGGGCCGACACCGGGGAGCTGTTTTTT.

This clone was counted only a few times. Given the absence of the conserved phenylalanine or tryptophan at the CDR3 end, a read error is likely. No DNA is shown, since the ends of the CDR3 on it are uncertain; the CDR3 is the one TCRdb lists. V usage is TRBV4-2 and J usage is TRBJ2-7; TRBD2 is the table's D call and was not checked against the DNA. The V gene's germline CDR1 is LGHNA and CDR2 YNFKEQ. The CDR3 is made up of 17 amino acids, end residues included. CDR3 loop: CASSQDLTQASGRAEMA.

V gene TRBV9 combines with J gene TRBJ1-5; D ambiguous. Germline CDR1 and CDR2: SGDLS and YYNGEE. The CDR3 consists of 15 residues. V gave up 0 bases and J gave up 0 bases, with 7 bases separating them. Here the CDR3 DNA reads TGTGCCAGCAGCGTAGGAGGAAATAGCAATCAGCCCCAGCATTTT. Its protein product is CASSVGGNSNQPQHF.

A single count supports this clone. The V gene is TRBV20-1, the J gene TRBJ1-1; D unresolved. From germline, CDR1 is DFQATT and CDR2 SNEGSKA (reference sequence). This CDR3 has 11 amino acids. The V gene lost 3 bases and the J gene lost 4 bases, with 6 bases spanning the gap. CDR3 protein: CSASGGTEAFF. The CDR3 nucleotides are TGCAGTGCTAGCGGTGGCACTGAAGCTTTCTTT.

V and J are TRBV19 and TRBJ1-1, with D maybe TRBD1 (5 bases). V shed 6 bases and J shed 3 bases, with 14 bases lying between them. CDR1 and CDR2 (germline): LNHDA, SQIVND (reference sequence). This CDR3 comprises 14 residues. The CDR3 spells CASRWGSMDTEAFF. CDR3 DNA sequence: TGTGCCAGTAGGTGGGGCAGTATGGACACTGAAGCTTTCTTT.

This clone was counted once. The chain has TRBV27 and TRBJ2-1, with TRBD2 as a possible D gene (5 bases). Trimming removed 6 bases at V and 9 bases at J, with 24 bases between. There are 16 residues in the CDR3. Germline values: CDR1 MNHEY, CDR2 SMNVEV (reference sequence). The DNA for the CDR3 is TGTGCCAGCAGCCCCCCCTTTACTAGTAGAGAAGGTGAGCAGTTCTTC. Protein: CASSPPFTSREGEQFF.

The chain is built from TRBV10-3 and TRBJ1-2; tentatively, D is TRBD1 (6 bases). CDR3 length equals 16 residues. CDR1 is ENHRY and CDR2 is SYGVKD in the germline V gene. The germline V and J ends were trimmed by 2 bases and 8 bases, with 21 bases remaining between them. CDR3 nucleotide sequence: TGTGCCATCAGTGAGCCAAAAGTCCAGGGGCTGGGAGGCTACACCTTC. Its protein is CAISEPKVQGLGGYTF.

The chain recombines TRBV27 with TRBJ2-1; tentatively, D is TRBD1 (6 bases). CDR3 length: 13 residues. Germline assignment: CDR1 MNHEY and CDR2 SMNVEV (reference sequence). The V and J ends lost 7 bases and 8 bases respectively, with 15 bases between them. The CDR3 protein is CASTKIPGDEQFF. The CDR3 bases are TGTGCCAGCACCAAGATACCAGGGGATGAGCAGTTCTTC.

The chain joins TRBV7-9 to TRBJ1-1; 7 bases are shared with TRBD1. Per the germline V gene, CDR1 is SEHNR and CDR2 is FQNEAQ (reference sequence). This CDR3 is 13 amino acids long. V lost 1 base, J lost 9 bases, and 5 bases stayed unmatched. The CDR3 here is CASSLETGSKAFF. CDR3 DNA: TGTGCCAGCAGCTTAGAGACAGGGTCCAAAGCTTTCTTT.